This section outlines one T cell receptor beta chain sequence together with its context. Its antigen remains unknown. PCR used 60 Vbeta primers and 13 Jbeta primers. Profiling relied on immunoSEQ multiplex PCR, and the TCRdb table lists in-frame clones only, not all of them. The data hold 200,000 to 250,000 clones, with over 80% observed a single time. This entry is derived from a study of cytomegalovirus exposure and HLA in healthy donors. The CDR3 length is 12 residues. After removal of 5 bases from V and 6 bases from J, the junction contained 2 bases not matched to a gene. Germline loops: CDR1 SEHNR, CDR2 FQNEAQ (reference sequence). Points from the study as a whole: Based on reports, TCR beta sequences accurately predicted HLA-A and HLA-B alleles for most subjects. Per a later analysis, 15,000 to 20,000 TCR beta sequences showed association with HLA alleles at 0.05 false discovery rate.

Sequenced input: PBMCs. This sequence originates from a boy aged 2 to 10 in good health and CMV-seronegative. The chain is built from TRBV7-9 and TRBJ1-1; 8 bases fit TRBD1. CDR3 region: CASSTTGAEAFF. CDR3 nucleotide sequence: TGTGCCAGCAGCACGACAGGGGCTGAAGCTTTCTTT.